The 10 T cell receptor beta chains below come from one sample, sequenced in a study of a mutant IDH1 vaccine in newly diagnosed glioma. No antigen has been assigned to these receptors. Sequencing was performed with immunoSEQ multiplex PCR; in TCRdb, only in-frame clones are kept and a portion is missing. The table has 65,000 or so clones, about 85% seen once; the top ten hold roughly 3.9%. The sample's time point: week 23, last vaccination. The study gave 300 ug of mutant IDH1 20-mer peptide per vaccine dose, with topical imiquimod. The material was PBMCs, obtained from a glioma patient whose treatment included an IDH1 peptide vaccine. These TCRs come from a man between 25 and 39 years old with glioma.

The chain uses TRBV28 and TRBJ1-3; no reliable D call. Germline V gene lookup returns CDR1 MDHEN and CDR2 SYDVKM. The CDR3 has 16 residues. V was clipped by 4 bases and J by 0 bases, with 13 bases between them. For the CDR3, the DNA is TGTGCCAGCAGTTCCCGTACGTATAACTCTGGAAACACCATATATTTT. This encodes CASSSRTYNSGNTIYF.

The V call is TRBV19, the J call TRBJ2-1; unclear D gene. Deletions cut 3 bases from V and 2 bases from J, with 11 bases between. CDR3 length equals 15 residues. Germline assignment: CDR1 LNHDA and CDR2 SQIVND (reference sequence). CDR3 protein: CASSIIRRPYNEQFF. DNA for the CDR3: TGTGCCAGTAGTATTATCAGGCGACCCTACAATGAGCAGTTCTTC.

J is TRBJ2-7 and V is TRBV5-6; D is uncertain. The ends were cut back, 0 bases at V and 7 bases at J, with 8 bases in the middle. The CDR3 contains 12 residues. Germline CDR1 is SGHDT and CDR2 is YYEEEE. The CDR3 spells CASSLVRGEQYF. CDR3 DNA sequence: TGTGCCAGCAGCTTGGTACGTGGGGAGCAGTACTTC.

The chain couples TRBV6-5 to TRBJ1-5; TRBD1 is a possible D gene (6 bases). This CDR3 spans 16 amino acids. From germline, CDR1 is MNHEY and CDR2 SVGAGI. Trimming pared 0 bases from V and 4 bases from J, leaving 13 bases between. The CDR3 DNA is TGTGCCAGCAGTTACTCTAGCAGGGGTGGTAATCAGCCCCAGCATTTT. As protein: CASSYSSRGGNQPQHF.

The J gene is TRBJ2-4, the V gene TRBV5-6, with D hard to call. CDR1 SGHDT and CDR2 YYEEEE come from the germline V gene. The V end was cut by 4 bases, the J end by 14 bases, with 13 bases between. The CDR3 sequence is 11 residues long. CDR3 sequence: CASSNRRVEYF. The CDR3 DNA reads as TGTGCCAGCAGCAATCGGCGTGTCGAGTACTTC.

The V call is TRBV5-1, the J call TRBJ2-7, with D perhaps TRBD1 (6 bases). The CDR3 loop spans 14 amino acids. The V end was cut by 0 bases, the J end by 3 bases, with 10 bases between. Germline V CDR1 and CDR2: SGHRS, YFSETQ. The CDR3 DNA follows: TGCGCCAGCAGCTTGGGGACAGAGCGCTACGAGCAGTACTTC. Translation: CASSLGTERYEQYF.

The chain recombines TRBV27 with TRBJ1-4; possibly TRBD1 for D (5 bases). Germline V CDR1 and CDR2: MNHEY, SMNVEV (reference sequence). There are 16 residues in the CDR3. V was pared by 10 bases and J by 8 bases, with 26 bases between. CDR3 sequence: CATKWDGRSSEEKLFF. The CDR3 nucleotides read TGTGCCACCAAGTGGGACGGACGAAGTTCGGAAGAAAAACTGTTTTTT.

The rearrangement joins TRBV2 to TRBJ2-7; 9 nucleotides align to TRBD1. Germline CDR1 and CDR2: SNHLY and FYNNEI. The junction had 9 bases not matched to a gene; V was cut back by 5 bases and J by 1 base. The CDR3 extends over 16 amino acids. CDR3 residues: CASSKTGGLRSYEQYF. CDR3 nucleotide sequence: TGTGCCAGCAGTAAAACAGGGGGCCTACGATCCTACGAGCAGTACTTC. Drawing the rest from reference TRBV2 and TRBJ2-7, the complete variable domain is EPEVTQTPSHQVTQMGQEVILRCVPISNHLYFYWYRQILGQKVEFLVSFYNNEISEKSEIFDDQFSVERPDGSNFTLKIRSTKLEDSAMYFCASSKTGGLRSYEQYFGPGTRLTVT.

The CDR3 loop is CASSPSRAYEQYF. The CDR3 region has the DNA TGTGCCAGCAGCCCGAGCCGGGCCTACGAGCAGTACTTC. The gene calls are TRBV7-9 and TRBJ2-7; D call uncertain. The length of the CDR3 is 13 residues. CDR1 and CDR2 from the germline V gene are SEHNR and FQNEAQ (reference sequence). Trimming took off 5 bases at V and 2 bases at J, with 10 bases between the two ends.

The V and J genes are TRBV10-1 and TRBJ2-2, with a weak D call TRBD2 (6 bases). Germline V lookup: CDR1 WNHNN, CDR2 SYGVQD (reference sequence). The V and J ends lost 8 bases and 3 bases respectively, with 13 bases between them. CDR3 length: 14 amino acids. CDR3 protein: CASSTSTHTGELFF. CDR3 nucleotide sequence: TGCGCCAGCTCTACTAGCACGCACACCGGGGAGCTGTTTTTT.